The present entry profiles one T cell receptor (beta chain) with its context. Genomic DNA from each subset was divided evenly over several immunoSEQ plates. Original methodology: Sequence data from immunoSEQ were junction-only and lacked quality scores; consequently, filtering differed. Assay: immunoSEQ multiplex PCR; the TCRdb copy retains only in-frame clones and omits some. That table is the source of V, J and clone size, and D and trimming were worked out from the DNA. Altogether about 450,000 clones are present, about four fifths being singletons, with the ten largest covering 13%. These data come from a study of shared clonotypes between healthy human individuals. Overall study context: Donor composition was a couple of women and three men, aged 18 to 49.

Germline assignment: CDR1 SGHNT and CDR2 YYREEE (reference sequence). The CDR3 spans 16 residues. V lost 2 bases, J lost 5 bases, and 9 bases stayed unmatched. Within Nashville, Tennessee resided all donors, each a Caucasian adult. The TCR sequence derives from a woman aged 40 to 49 in good health. Some clones in this sample may be carry-over from other donors' samples. Sequenced material: PBMCs. V usage is TRBV5-4 and J usage is TRBJ2-1; 8 bases fit TRBD2. Here the CDR3 DNA reads TGTGCCAGCAGCTTCCCGAGCGGGAGAGGCAACAATGAGCAGTTCTTC. Translated: CASSFPSGRGNNEQFF.